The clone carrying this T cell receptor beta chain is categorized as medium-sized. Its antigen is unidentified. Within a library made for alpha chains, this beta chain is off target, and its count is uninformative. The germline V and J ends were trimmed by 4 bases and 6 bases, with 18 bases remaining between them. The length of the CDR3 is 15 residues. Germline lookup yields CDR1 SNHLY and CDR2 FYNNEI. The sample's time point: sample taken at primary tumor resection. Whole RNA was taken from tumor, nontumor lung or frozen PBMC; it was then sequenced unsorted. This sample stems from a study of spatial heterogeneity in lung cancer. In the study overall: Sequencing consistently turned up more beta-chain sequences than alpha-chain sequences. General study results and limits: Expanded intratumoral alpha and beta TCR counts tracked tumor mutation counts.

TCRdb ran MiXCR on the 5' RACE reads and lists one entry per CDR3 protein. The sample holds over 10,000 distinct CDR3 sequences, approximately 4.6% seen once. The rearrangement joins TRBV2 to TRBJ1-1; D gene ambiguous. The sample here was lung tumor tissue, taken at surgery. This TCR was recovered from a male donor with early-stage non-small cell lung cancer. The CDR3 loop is CASSGGTQQYAEAFF. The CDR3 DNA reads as TGTGCCAGCAGTGGGGGAACACAACAGTACGCTGAAGCTTTCTTT. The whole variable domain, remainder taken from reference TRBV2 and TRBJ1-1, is EPEVTQTPSHQVTQMGQEVILRCVPISNHLYFYWYRQILGQKVEFLVSFYNNEISEKSEIFDDQFSVERPDGSNFTLKIRSTKLEDSAMYFCASSGGTQQYAEAFFGQGTRLTVV.